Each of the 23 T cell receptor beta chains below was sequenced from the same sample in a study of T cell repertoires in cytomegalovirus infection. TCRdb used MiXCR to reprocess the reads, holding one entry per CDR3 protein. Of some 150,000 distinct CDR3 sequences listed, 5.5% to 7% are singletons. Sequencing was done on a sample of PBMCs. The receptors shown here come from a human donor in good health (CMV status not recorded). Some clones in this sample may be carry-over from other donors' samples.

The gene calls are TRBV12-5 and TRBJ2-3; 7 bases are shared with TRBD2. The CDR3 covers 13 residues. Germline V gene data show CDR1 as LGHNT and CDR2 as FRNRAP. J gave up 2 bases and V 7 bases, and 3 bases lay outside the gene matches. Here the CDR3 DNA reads TGTGCTAGTGCCGGGGGGTACACAGATACGCAGTATTTT. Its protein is CASAGGYTDTQYF.

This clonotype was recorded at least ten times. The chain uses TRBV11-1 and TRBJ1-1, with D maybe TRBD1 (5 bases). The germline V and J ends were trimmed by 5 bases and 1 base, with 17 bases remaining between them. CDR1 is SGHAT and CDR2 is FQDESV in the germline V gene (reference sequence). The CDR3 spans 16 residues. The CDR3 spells CASSQGDGSWNTEAFF. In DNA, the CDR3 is TGTGCCAGCAGCCAGGGTGACGGATCCTGGAACACTGAAGCTTTCTTT.

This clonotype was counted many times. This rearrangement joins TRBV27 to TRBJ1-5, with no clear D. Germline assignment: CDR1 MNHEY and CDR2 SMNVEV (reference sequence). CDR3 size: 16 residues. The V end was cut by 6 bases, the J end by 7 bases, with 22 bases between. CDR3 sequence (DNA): TGTGCCAGCAGCCGGCTTTCCGGGCAGATCGGGCAGCCCCAGCATTTT. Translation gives CASSRLSGQIGQPQHF.

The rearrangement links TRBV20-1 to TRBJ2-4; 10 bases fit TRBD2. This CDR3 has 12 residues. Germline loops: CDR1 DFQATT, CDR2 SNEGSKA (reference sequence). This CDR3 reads CGIGLAENIQYF. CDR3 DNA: TGCGGTATAGGACTAGCGGAAAACATTCAGTACTTC.

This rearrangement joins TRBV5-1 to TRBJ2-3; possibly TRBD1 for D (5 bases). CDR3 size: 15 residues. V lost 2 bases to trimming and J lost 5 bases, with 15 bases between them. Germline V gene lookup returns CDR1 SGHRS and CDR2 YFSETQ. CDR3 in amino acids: CASSLQARGRDTQYF. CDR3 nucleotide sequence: TGCGCCAGCAGCTTACAAGCTAGGGGAAGAGATACGCAGTATTTT.

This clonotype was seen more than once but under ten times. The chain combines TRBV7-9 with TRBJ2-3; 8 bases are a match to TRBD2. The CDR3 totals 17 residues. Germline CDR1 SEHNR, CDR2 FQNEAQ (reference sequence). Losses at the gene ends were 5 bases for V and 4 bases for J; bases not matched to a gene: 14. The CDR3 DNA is TGTGCCAGCAGCCTACAAACGACTAGCGATTTCTCAGATACGCAGTATTTT. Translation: CASSLQTTSDFSDTQYF.

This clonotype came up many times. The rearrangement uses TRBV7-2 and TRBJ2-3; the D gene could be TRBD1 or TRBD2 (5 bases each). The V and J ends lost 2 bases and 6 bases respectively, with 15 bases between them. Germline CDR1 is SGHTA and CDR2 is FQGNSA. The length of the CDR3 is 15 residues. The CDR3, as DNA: TGTGCCAGCAGCTTACTGGGGACCGAGGGGGATACGCAGTATTTT. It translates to CASSLLGTEGDTQYF.

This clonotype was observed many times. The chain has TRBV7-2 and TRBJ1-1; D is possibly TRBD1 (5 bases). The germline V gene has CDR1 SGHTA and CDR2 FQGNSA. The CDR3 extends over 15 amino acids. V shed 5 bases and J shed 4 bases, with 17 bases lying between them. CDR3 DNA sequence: TGTGCCAGCAGCCGAATAACAGGCGGTTTCACTGAAGCTTTCTTT. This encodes CASSRITGGFTEAFF.

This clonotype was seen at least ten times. The CDR3 protein is CASSAGLAKNIQYF. The CDR3 DNA follows: TGTGCCAGCAGCGCGGGACTAGCCAAAAACATTCAGTACTTC. The V call is TRBV3-1, the J call TRBJ2-4; the D gene is possibly TRBD2 (6 bases). From germline, CDR1 is LGHDT and CDR2 YNNKEL (reference sequence). CDR3 length: 14 residues. Between the trimmed V and J ends, which lost 5 bases and 0 bases, there was a span of 8 bases. The full variable domain, its missing parts supplied by reference TRBV3-1 and TRBJ2-4, is DTAVSQTPKYLVTQMGNDKSIKCEQNLGHDTMYWYKQDSKKFLKIMFSYNNKELIINETVPNRFSPKSPDKAHLNLHINSLELGDSAVYFCASSAGLAKNIQYFGAGTRLSVL.

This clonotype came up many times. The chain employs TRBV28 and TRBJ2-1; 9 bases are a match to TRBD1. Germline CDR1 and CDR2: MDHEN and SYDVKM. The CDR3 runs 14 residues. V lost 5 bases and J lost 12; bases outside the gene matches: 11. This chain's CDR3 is CASSTGTGILVQFF. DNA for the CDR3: TGTGCCAGCAGTACTGGGACAGGGATATTGGTGCAGTTCTTC.

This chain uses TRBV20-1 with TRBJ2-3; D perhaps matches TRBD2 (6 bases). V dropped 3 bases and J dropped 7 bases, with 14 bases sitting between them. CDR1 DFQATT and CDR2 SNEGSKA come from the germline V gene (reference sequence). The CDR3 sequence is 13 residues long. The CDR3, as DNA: TGCAGTGCTAGGAACCCGGGACTCCATACGCAGTATTTT. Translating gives CSARNPGLHTQYF.

The CDR3 region is CASSPGSEQFF. The CDR3 bases are TGTGCCAGCTCACCGGGGAGTGAGCAGTTCTTC. This chain links TRBV18 with TRBJ2-1; D is possibly TRBD2 (5 bases). The germline V gene encodes CDR1 KGHSH and CDR2 LQKENI. Deletions cut 3 bases from V and 9 bases from J, with 6 bases between. The CDR3 has 11 residues. Based on the CDR3 plus reference TRBV18 and TRBJ2-1, the full variable domain is NAGVMQNPRHLVRRRGQEARLRCSPMKGHSHVYWYRQLPEEGLKFMVYLQKENIIDESGMPKERFSAEFPKEGPSILRIQQVVRGDSAAYFCASSPGSEQFFGPGTRLTVL.

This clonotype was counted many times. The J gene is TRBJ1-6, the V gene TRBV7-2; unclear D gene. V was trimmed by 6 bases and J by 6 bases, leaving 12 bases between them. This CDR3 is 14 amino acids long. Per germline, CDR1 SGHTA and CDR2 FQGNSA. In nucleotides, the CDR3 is TGTGCCAGCAGACGAGACTCTGGTAATTCACCCCTCCACTTT. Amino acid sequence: CASRRDSGNSPLHF. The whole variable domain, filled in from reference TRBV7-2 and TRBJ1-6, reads GAGVSQSPSNKVTEKGKDVELRCDPISGHTALYWYRQSLGQGLEFLIYFQGNSAPDKSGLPSDRFSAERTGGSVSTLTIQRTQQEDSAVYLCASRRDSGNSPLHFGNGTRLTVT.

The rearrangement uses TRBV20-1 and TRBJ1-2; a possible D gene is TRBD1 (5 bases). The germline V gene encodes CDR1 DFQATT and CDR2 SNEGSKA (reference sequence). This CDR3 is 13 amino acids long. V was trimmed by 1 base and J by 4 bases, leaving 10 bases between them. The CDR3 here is CSARATTAYGYTF. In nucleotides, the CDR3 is TGCAGTGCTAGAGCCACGACAGCCTATGGCTACACCTTC.

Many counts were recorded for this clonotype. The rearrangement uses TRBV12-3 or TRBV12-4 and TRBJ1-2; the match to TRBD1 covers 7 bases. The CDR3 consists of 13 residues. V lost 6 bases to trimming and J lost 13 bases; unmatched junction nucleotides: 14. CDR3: CASRRRQGQYCTF. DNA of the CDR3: TGTGCCAGCAGGCGCCGACAGGGTCAGTACTGCACCTTC.

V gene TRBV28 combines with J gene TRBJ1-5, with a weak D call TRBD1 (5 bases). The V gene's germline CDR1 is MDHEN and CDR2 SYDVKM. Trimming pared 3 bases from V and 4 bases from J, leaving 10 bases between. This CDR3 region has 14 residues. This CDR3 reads CASSLGGLNQPQHF. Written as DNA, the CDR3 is TGTGCCAGCAGTTTGGGGGGTCTAAATCAGCCCCAGCATTTT.

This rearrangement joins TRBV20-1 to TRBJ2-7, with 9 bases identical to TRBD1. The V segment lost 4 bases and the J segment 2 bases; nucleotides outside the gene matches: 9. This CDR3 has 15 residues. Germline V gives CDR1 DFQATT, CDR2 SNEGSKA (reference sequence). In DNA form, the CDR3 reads TGCAGTGCTACTGACCGGGGGACAGGGACCTACGAGCAGTACTTC. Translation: CSATDRGTGTYEQYF.

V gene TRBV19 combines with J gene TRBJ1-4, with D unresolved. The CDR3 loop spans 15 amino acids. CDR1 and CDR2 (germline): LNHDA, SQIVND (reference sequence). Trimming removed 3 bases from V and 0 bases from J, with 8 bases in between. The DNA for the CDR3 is TGTGCCAGTAGTATTCAGACCGCAACTAATGAAAAACTGTTTTTT. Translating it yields CASSIQTATNEKLFF. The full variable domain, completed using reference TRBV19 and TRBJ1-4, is DGGITQSPKYLFRKEGQNVTLSCEQNLNHDAMYWYRQDPGQGLRLIYYSQIVNDFQKGDIAEGYSVSREKKESFPLTVTSAQKNPTAFYLCASSIQTATNEKLFFGSGTQLSVL.

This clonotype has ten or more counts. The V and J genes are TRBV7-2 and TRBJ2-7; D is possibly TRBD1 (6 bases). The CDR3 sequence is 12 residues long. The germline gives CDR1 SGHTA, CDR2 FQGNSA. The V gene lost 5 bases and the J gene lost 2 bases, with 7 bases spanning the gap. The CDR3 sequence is CASSQGTYEQYF. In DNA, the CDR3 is TGTGCCAGCAGCCAGGGGACCTACGAGCAGTACTTC. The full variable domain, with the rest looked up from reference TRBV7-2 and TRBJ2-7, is GAGVSQSPSNKVTEKGKDVELRCDPISGHTALYWYRQSLGQGLEFLIYFQGNSAPDKSGLPSDRFSAERTGGSVSTLTIQRTQQEDSAVYLCASSQGTYEQYFGPGTRLTVT.

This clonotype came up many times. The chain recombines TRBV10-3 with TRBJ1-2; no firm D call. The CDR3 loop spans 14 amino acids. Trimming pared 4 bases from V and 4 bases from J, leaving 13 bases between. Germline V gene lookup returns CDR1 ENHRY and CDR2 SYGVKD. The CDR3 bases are TGTGCCATCAGTGGAGGCGAGGAGGGCTATGGCTACACCTTC. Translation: CAISGGEEGYGYTF.

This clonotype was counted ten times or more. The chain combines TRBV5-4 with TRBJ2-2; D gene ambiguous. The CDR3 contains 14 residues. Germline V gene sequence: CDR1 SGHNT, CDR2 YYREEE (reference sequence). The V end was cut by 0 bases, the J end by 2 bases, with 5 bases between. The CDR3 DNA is TGTGCCAGCAGCTTGGACAGCAACACCGGGGAGCTGTTTTTT. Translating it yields CASSLDSNTGELFF.

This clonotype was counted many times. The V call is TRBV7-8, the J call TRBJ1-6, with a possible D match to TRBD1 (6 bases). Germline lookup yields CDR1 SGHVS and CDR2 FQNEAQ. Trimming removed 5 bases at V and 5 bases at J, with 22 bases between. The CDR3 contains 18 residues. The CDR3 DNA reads TGTGCCAGCAGCCAAGACCCGGGGGGCCCGAAAAATAATTCACCCCTCCACTTT. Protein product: CASSQDPGGPKNNSPLHF.

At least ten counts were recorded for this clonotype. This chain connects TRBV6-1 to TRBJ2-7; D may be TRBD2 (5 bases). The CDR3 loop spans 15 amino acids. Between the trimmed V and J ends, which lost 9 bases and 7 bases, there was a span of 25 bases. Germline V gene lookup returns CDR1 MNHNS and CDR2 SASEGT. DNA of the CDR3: TGTGCCAGTGCAAGGCGTCATGGACTGCGGATGGAGCAGTACTTC. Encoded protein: CASARRHGLRMEQYF.